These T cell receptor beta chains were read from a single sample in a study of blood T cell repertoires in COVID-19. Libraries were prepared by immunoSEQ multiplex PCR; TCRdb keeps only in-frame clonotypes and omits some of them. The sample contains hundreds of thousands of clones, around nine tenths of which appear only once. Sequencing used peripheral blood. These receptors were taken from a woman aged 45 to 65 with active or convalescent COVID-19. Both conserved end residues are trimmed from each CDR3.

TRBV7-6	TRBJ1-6	ASSLYPVGGGRSSYNSPLH
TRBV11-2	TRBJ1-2	ASSLAGGQGSKGYT
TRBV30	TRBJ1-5	AWSERRVGNQPQH
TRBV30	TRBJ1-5	AWSTGQGNQPQH
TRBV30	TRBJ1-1	AWRVAGAAEAF
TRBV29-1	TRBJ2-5	SVLAAGSSGTQY
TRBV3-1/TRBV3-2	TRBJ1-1	ASAPAGTGRTEAF
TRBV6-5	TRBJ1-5	ASSARDRVHQPQH
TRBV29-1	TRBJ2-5	SVLAGEETQY
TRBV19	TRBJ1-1	ASSILGAKNTEAF
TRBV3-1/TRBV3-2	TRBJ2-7	ASSQEMTGYEQY
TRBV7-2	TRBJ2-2	ASSSSGLAGAHTGELF
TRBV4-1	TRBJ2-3	ASSHLAGASSSTDTQY
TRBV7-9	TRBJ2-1	ASSLSGLVDLI
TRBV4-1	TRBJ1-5	ASSQGQRNQPQH
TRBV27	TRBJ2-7	ASSVGVGYEQY
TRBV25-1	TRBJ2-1	ASSPLTSGSYNEQF
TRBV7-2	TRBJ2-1	ASSLVEGLGGVGQF
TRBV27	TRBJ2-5	ASSLIAGGETQY
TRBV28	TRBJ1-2	ASSLTPGQIYGYT
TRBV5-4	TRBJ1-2	ASSVDISYGYT
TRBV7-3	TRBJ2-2	ASSPRGAGSGGELF
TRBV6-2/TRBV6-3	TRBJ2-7	ASSYSRDSFSYEQY
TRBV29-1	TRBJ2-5	SALTGQETQY
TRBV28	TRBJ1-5	ASSRQGHQPQH
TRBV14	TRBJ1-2	ASSQVQGPYGYT
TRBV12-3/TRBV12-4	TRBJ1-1	ASSLGQGLEAF
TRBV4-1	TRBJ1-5	ASSQDNPGNQPQH
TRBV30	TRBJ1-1	AWSVSYSYGRGLAF
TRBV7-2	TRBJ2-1	ASSNEQGFDTENEQF
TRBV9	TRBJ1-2	ASSVVPFYGYT
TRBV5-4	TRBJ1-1	ASSLAMGRTTEAF
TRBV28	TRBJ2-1	ASSLRASGSFDEQF
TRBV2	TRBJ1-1	ASRPTGGGTEAF
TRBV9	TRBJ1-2	ASSDGTTANYGYT
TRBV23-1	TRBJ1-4	AKDSATNEKLF
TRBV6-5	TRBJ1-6	ASSLQGNSPLH
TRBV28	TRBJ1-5	ASSSTQGAPNQPQH
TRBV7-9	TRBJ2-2	ASSLGQGANTGELF
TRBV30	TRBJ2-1	ACLWGGEQF
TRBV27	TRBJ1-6	ASSARDYQANSPLH
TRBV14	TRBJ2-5	ASSQERPSTGWQETQY
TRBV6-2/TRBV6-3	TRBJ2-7	ASTPQGAEQY
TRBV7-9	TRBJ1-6	ASSLLTGPNSPLH
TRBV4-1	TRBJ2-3	ASSQIGTDTQY
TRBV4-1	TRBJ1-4	ASSQEEVRRGEKLF
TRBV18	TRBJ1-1	ASSPRRPEAF